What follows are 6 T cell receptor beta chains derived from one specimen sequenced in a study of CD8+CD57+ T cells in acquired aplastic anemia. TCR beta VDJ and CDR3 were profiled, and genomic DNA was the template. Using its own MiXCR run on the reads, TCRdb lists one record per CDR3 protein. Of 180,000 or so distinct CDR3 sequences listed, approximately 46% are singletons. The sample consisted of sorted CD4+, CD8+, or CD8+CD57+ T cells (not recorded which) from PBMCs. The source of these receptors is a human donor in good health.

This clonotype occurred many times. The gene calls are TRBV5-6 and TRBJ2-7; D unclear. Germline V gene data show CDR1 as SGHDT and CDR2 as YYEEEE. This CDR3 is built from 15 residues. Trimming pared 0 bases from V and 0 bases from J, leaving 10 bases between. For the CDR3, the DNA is TGTGCCAGCAGCTTGGTCCCCCGGAGCTCCTACGAGCAGTACTTC. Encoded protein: CASSLVPRSSYEQYF.

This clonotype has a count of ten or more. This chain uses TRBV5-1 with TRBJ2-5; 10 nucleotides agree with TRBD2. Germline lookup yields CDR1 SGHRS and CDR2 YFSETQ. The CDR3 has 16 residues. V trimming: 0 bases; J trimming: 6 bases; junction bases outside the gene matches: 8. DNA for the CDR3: TGCGCCAGCAGCTTGGCCCCCCTAGCGGGAGCAAAGACCCAGTACTTC. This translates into CASSLAPLAGAKTQYF.

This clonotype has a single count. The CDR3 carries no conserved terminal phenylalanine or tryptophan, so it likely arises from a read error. CDR3 nucleotide sequence: TGTGCCAGTAGTATCCCAGGGTCGCGCAATCAGCCCCAGCATTCT. Protein: CASSIPGSRNQPQHS. The chain carries TRBV19 and TRBJ1-5; D perhaps matches TRBD1 (5 bases). The CDR3 is 15 residues long. Looked up from germline, CDR1 is LNHDA and CDR2 is SQIVND (reference sequence). V was clipped by 3 bases and J by 2 bases, with 11 bases between them.

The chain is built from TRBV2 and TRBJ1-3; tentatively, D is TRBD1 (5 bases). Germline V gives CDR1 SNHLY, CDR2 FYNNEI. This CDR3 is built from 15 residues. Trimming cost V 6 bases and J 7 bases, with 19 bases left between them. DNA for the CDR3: TGTGCCAGCAGCCGCGATCAGGGAACGGGGAACACCATATATTTT. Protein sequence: CASSRDQGTGNTIYF.

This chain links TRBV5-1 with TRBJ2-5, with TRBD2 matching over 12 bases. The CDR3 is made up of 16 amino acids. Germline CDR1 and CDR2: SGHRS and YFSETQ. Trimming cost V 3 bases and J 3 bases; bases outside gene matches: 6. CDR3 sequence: CASSSLRLAGEETQYF. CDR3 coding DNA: TGCGCCAGCAGCTCGCTAAGACTAGCGGGGGAAGAGACCCAGTACTTC.

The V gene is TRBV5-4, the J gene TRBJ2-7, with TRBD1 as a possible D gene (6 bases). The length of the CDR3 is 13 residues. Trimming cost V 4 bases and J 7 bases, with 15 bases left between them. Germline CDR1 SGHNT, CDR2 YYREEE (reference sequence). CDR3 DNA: TGTGCCAGCAGCAATAGAGGACAGTCGGAGCAGTACTTC. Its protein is CASSNRGQSEQYF.